This T cell receptor beta chain was identified during a study of shared clonotypes between healthy human individuals. This clone was observed once. The naive CD8 subset, CD45RO-negative cells positively selected for CCR7, excluded terminally differentiated effector memory CD45RA+ cells. CDR1 and CDR2 from the germline V gene are LGHNA and YSLEER. The CDR3 extends over 18 amino acids. V lost 1 base and J lost 4, with 19 bases in between. Some clones are missing from TCRdb's copy, which holds only in-frame ones; the method was immunoSEQ multiplex PCR. The sample comprises roughly 1,800,000 clones, around 96% of which are singletons, and 0.95% to 1.5% rests with the top ten.

The clonotype was recovered from a man aged 18-30 years in good health. The gene calls are TRBV4-3 and TRBJ2-2; TRBD2 is a possible D gene (6 bases). Sequences were obtained from naive CD8+ T cells sorted from blood. The CDR3 DNA follows: TGCGCCAGCAGCCAAGGGGTGCAGTTTGGCGGGGTCACCGGGGAGCTGTTTTTT. Amino acids: CASSQGVQFGGVTGELFF.